What follows are 5 T cell receptor beta chains derived from one specimen sequenced in a study of T cell responses to AZD1222 COVID-19 vaccine. Libraries were prepared by immunoSEQ multiplex PCR; TCRdb keeps only in-frame clonotypes and omits some of them. Of 90,000 to 120,000 clones listed, about 90% are singletons. The sample was peripheral blood, taken 28 days after the second AZD1222 dose. These receptors came from an adult who received the AZD1222 COVID-19 vaccine.

V and J are TRBV24-1 and TRBJ2-1, with 8 bases identical to TRBD2. The germline V gene encodes CDR1 KGHDR and CDR2 SFDVKD. V shed 3 bases and J 5 bases; nucleotides not matched to a gene: 5. The CDR3 has 15 residues. CDR3 sequence reads: CATSDASAGDNEQFF. CDR3 bases: TGTGCCACCAGTGATGCCTCAGCGGGGGACAATGAGCAGTTCTTC.

DNA for the CDR3: TGTGCCAGCAGCTTAGTGGCAGCCCTTCTTCAGCCCCAGCATTTT. It is translated as CASSLVAALLQPQHF. The V gene is TRBV7-2, the J gene TRBJ1-5, with unresolved D. The V and J ends lost 1 base and 6 bases respectively, with 13 bases between them. Looked up from germline, CDR1 is SGHTA and CDR2 is FQGNSA. The length of the CDR3 is 15 residues.

This clone showed up just a few times. Here the CDR3 reads CASSLMRGSYEQYF. CDR3 bases: TGTGCCAGCAGCTTAATGAGGGGGTCCTACGAGCAGTACTTC. V gene TRBV11-2 combines with J gene TRBJ2-7, with a weak D call TRBD1 (6 bases). Per the germline V gene, CDR1 is SGHAT and CDR2 is FQNNGV. The V gene lost 2 bases and the J gene lost 1 base, with 9 bases spanning the gap. This CDR3 has 14 residues.

The chain employs TRBV4-1 and TRBJ2-7, with 8 bases aligning to TRBD1. V shed 0 bases and J 6 bases; nucleotides not matched to a gene: 13. CDR3 length: 17 amino acids. Germline lookup yields CDR1 MGHRA and CDR2 YSYEKL. CDR3 coding DNA: TGCGCCAGCAGCCAAGATCGTACAGGGGGAAGGTTCTTCGAGCAGTACTTC. Translation gives CASSQDRTGGRFFEQYF.

This clone turned up a few times. The rearrangement uses TRBV9 and TRBJ2-1; D gene uncertain. The V and J ends lost 2 bases and 8 bases respectively, with 14 bases between them. Looked up from germline, CDR1 is SGDLS and CDR2 is YYNGEE. This CDR3 has 14 amino acids. CDR3 DNA: TGTGCCAGCAGCGTGTGGGGATCAGGTGATGAGCAGTTCTTC. It is translated as CASSVWGSGDEQFF.